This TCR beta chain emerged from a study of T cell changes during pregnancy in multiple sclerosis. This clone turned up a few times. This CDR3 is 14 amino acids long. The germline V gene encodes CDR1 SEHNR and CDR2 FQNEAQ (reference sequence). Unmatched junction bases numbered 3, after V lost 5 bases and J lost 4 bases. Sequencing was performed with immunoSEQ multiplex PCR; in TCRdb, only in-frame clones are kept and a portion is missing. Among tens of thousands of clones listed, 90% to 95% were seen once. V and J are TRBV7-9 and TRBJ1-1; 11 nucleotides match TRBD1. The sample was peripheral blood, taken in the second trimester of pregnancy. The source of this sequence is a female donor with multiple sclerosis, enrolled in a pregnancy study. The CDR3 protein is CASSPGTGGTEAFF. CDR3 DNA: TGTGCCAGCAGCCCCGGGACAGGGGGCACTGAAGCTTTCTTT.